This record covers a single TCR beta chain. Its matching antigen is unknown. This sample stems from a study of blood T cells in healthy people across ages. The study, taken as a whole, reports: Whereas aged donors had fewer naive CD4+ cells, long-lived donors had more of them and higher diversity. PBMCs that were unsorted prevented a conclusive naive versus antigen-experienced comparison.

The second PCR ran 7 to 11 cycles with a sample-barcoded 5' primer and J-beta primers. A template-switch adaptor with 12 random nucleotides tagged each cDNA molecule. TCRdb reanalysed the 5' RACE reads using MiXCR and keeps one entry per CDR3 protein. The sample records about 640,000 distinct CDR3 sequences, under 70% being singletons. The CDR3 loop spans 14 amino acids. V shed 6 bases and J shed 4 bases, with 15 bases lying between them. The clonotype originates from a man aged 60 to 75 in good health. The specimen was blood. This chain connects TRBV12-3 or TRBV12-4 to TRBJ2-5; D might be TRBD2 (6 bases). The CDR3, as DNA: TGTGCCAGCAGGACCGGGACTTCGGGAGAGACCCAGTACTTC. Protein sequence: CASRTGTSGETQYF.